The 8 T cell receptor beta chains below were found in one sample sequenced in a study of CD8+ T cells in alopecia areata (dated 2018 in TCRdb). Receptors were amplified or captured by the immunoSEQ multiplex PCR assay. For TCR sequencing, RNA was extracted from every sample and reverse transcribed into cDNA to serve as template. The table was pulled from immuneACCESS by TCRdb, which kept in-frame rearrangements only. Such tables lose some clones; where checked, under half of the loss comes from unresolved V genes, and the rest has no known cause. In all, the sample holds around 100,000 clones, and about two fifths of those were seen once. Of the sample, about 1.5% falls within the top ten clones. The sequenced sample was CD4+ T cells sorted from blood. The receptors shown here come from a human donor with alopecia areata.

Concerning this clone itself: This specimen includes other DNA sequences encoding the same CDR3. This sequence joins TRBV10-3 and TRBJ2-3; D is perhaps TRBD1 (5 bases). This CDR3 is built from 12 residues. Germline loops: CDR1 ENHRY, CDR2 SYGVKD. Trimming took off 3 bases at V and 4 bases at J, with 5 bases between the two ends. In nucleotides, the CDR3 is TGTGCCATCAGTGACAGGGCAGATACGCAGTATTTT. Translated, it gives CAISDRADTQYF.

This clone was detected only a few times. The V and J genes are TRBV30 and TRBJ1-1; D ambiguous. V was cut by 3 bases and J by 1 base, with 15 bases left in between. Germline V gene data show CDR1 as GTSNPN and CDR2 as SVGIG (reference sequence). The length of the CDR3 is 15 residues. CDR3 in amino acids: CAWRAPGQANTEAFF. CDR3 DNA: TGTGCCTGGAGAGCCCCCGGCCAGGCGAACACTGAAGCTTTCTTT.

Here the CDR3 reads CASSQPGQGSEQYF. The CDR3 region has the DNA TGCGCCAGCAGCCAGCCCGGACAGGGCTCCGAGCAGTACTTC. V usage is TRBV5-1 and J usage is TRBJ2-7, with 8 bases fitting TRBD1. CDR3 length equals 14 residues. V was clipped by 4 bases and J by 6 bases; unmatched bases: 9. The V gene's germline CDR1 is SGHRS and CDR2 YFSETQ.

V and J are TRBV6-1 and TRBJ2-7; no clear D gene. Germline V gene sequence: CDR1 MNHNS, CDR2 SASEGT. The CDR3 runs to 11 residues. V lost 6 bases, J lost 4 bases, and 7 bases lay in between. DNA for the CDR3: TGTGCCAGCAGCGGCCTTTACGAGCAGTACTTC. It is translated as CASSGLYEQYF.

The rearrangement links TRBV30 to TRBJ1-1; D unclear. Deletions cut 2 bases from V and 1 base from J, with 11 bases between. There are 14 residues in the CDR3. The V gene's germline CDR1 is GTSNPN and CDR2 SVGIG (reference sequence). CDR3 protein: CAWSSGGPNTEAFF. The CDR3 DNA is TGTGCCTGGAGTTCCGGTGGGCCGAACACTGAAGCTTTCTTT.

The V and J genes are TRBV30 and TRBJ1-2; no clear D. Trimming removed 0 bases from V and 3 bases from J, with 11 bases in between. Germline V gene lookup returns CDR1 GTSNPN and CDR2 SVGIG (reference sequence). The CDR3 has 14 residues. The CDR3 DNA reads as TGTGCCTGGAGTGTACGGCGAGGTCACTATGGCTACACCTTC. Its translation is CAWSVRRGHYGYTF.

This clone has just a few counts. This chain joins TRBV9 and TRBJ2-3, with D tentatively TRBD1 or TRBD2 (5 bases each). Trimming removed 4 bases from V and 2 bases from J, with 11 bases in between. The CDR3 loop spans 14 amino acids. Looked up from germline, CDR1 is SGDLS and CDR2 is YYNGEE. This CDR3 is CASSPGPSTDTQYF. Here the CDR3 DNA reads TGTGCCAGCAGCCCGGGACCGTCCACAGATACGCAGTATTTT.

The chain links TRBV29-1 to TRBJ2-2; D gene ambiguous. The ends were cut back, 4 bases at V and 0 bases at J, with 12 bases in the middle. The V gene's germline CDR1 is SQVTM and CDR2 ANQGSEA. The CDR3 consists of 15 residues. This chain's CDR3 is CSVVDGPANTGELFF. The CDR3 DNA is TGCAGCGTTGTAGACGGGCCAGCGAACACCGGGGAGCTGTTTTTT.